The 12 T cell receptor beta chains presented below share a single source sample, sequenced in a study of T cells after yellow fever vaccination. TCRdb re-called the 5' RACE reads through MiXCR, storing one row per CDR3 protein. In the table there are roughly 320,000 distinct CDR3 sequences, about 10% of which are singletons. This specimen was CD4+ T cells sorted from PBMCs, taken 45 days after the yellow fever booster vaccination. The receptors were sampled from a man between 18 and 29 years old who received the YFV17D yellow fever vaccine.

This clonotype was observed a few times. The chain is built from TRBV5-1 and TRBJ1-6; the D gene is possibly TRBD1 (5 bases). Trimming took off 5 bases at V and 6 bases at J, with 15 bases between the two ends. The germline CDR1 and CDR2 sequences are SGHRS and YFSETQ. This CDR3 region has 15 residues. The chain's CDR3 is CASSVSWGLNSPLHF. CDR3 nucleotide sequence: TGCGCCAGCAGTGTGTCGTGGGGCCTTAATTCACCCCTCCACTTT.

This clonotype has just one count. As DNA, the CDR3 is TGCAGTGCTAGAGATCCCCGAAAAGAGACCCAGTACTTC. This codes for CSARDPRKETQYF. This chain uses TRBV20-1 with TRBJ2-5; D not certain. The V end lost 0 bases, the J end lost 3 bases, and 8 bases lay between the germline ends. The CDR3 extends over 13 amino acids. CDR1 is DFQATT and CDR2 is SNEGSKA in the germline V gene (reference sequence).

This clonotype was seen at least ten times. The CDR3 here is CASSGSGGAETGELFF. The DNA of the CDR3 is TGTGCCAGCAGCGGTAGCGGGGGGGCCGAAACCGGGGAGCTGTTTTTT. The chain has TRBV7-8 and TRBJ2-2, with 11 nucleotides matching TRBD2. CDR1 and CDR2 from the germline V gene are SGHVS and FQNEAQ. V was pared by 5 bases and J by 5 bases, with 7 bases of the junction left unmatched. This CDR3 has 16 amino acids. Complete variable domain (other parts from reference TRBV7-8 and TRBJ2-2): GAGVSQSPRYKVAKRGQDVALRCDPISGHVSLFWYQQALGQGPEFLTYFQNEAQLDKSGLPSDRFFAERPEGSVSTLKIQRTQQEDSAVYLCASSGSGGAETGELFFGEGSRLTVL.

A few counts support this clonotype. The V and J genes are TRBV6-2 or TRBV6-3 and TRBJ1-2; D not resolved. Trimming pared 5 bases from V and 4 bases from J, leaving 11 bases between. The CDR3 is 13 residues long. CDR1 MNHEY and CDR2 SVGEGT come from the germline V gene. The CDR3 is CASSPDGFYGYTF. The CDR3 DNA reads TGTGCCAGCAGTCCGGACGGATTCTATGGCTACACCTTC.

A word on this clonotype: The junction and the germline gene differ at one end; a read error may be behind it. V is TRBV7-7 and J is TRBJ2-5, with 11 nucleotides matching TRBD2. The V gene's germline CDR1 is SSHAT and CDR2 FNYEAQ (reference sequence). CDR3 length: 15 residues. The DNA of the CDR3 is TGTGCTAGCAGCTTAATAGCGGGGGGGCTGGAGACCCAGTACTTC. This translates into CASSLIAGGLETQYF.

The rearrangement uses TRBV6-5 and TRBJ1-6; D perhaps matches TRBD1 (5 bases). The CDR3 length is 15 residues. Germline V gene sequence: CDR1 MNHEY, CDR2 SVGAGI. The germline V and J ends were trimmed by 2 bases and 4 bases, with 9 bases remaining between them. CDR3 sequence reads: CASSYEGRYNSPLHF. DNA of the CDR3: TGTGCCAGCAGTTACGAGGGACGGTATAATTCACCCCTCCACTTT.

The genes are TRBV20-1 and TRBJ2-1; D is tentatively TRBD1 or TRBD2 (5 bases each). CDR3 length: 16 amino acids. Germline assignment: CDR1 DFQATT and CDR2 SNEGSKA (reference sequence). Deletions cut 2 bases from V and 4 bases from J, with 18 bases between. The CDR3 is CSARTAGAEGYNEQFF. CDR3 sequence (DNA): TGCAGTGCTAGAACCGCTGGGGCAGAGGGTTACAATGAGCAGTTCTTC.

In this sample, this clonotype turned up many times. The chain couples TRBV2 to TRBJ1-5, with a weak D call TRBD1 (6 bases). The germline CDR1 and CDR2 sequences are SNHLY and FYNNEI. The CDR3 has 12 residues. The V gene lost 5 bases and the J gene lost 5 bases, with 7 bases spanning the gap. CDR3 in amino acids: CASSKGDQPQHF. CDR3 nucleotide sequence: TGTGCCAGCAGTAAGGGGGATCAGCCCCAGCATTTT.

The chain employs TRBV5-1 and TRBJ2-5; TRBD1 might be the D (6 bases). CDR1 is SGHRS, CDR2 YFSETQ, per germline. The CDR3 runs to 14 residues. Trimming stripped 4 bases from V and 1 base from J, with 11 bases between. CDR3 nucleotide sequence: TGCGCCAGCAGCCTCCGGACAGTCCAAGAGACCCAGTACTTC. Translating it yields CASSLRTVQETQYF.

This clonotype was seen a handful of times. The CDR3 is CASSSTGGTIYEQYF. The CDR3 DNA is TGCGCCAGCAGCTCCACTGGAGGCACCATCTACGAGCAGTACTTC. This chain connects TRBV5-1 to TRBJ2-7; a possible D gene is TRBD2 (5 bases). The CDR3 runs to 15 residues. Trimming shortened V by 3 bases and J by 3 bases, and 16 bases separated the two germline ends. Germline V lookup: CDR1 SGHRS, CDR2 YFSETQ.

V is TRBV10-3 and J is TRBJ2-7; 9 bases match TRBD1. After removal of 6 bases from V and 1 base from J, the junction contained 7 bases not matched to a gene. The CDR3 loop spans 15 amino acids. Germline V gene sequence: CDR1 ENHRY, CDR2 SYGVKD. CDR3 nucleotides: TGTGCCATCAGGTCCCCGGGACAGGGTTCCTACGAGCAGTACTTC. Translated: CAIRSPGQGSYEQYF.

This clonotype showed up just a few times. The chain combines TRBV7-2 with TRBJ2-2, with no clear D. V was clipped by 5 bases and J by 6 bases, with 19 bases between them. The CDR3 is 16 residues long. CDR1 is SGHTA, CDR2 FQGNSA, per germline. The CDR3 is CASSETGPRAAGELFF. For the CDR3, the DNA is TGTGCCAGCAGCGAAACCGGGCCCCGGGCCGCCGGGGAGCTGTTTTTT.